This entry features one T cell receptor (beta chain) sequence. Germline V lookup: CDR1 MNHEY, CDR2 SMNVEV (reference sequence). Trimming took 3 bases from V and 0 from J, leaving 12 bases between them. This CDR3 contains 15 residues. This specimen belongs to a study of blood T cell repertoires in COVID-19. Assay used: immunoSEQ multiplex PCR; TCRdb lists only in-frame clones, some missing. The sample yields 300,000 to 450,000 clones, around 87% seen once. Sequencing was performed on peripheral blood. The chain links TRBV27 to TRBJ2-7; weak D call: TRBD2 (5 bases). This clonotype was sampled from a woman aged 25 to 39 with COVID-19, enrolled during active disease. The CDR3 bases are TGTGCCAGCAGTTTCCTGGGCGGGCGCTCCTACGAGCAGTACTTC. Its protein is CASSFLGGRSYEQYF.